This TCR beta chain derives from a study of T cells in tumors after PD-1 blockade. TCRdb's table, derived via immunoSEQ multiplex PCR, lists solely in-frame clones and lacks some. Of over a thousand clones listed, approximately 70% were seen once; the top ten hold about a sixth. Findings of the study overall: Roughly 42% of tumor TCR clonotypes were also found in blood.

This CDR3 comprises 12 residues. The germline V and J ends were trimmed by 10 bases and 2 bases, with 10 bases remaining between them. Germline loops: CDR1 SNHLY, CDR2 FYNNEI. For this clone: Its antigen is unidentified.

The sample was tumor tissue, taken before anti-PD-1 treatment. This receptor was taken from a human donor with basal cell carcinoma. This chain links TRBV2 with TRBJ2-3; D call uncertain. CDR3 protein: CATAVDTDTQYF. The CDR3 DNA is TGTGCCACAGCCGTCGACACAGATACGCAGTATTTT. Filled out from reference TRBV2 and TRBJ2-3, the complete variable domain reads EPEVTQTPSHQVTQMGQEVILRCVPISNHLYFYWYRQILGQKVEFLVSFYNNEISEKSEIFDDQFSVERPDGSNFTLKIRSTKLEDSAMYFCATAVDTDTQYFGPGTRLTVL.